This T cell receptor (beta chain) was recorded in a study of shared clonotypes between healthy human individuals. This table comes from immunoSEQ multiplex PCR, and its TCRdb copy is limited to in-frame clones, with some not included. The profile shows about 110,000 clones, 55% to 70% of them singletons. The CDR3 consists of 18 residues. V lost 0 bases and J lost 0, with 19 bases in between. Per germline, CDR1 SGHRS and CDR2 YFSETQ. The chain is built from TRBV5-1 and TRBJ2-7, with TRBD1 as a possible D gene (6 bases). The clonotype was recovered from a woman aged 25 to 39 in good health. Sample: memory CD8+ T cells sorted from blood. The subset is: CD45RO+ cells pooled with CCR7-negative TemRA cells. CDR3 region: CASSLVARGYNSSYEQYF. The CDR3 nucleotides read TGCGCCAGCAGCTTGGTCGCCAGGGGTTACAATAGCTCCTACGAGCAGTACTTC.